Shown below are 31 T cell receptor beta chains from a single sample sequenced in a study of cytomegalovirus exposure and HLA in healthy donors. Both 60 Vbeta primers and 13 Jbeta primers went into the PCR. This table comes from immunoSEQ multiplex PCR, and its TCRdb copy is limited to in-frame clones, with some not included. The data show over 150,000 clones, 80% to 90% seen once. Sequencing was done on a sample of PBMCs. The receptor set was obtained from a young woman in good health and CMV-seropositive.

The V gene is TRBV25-1, the J gene TRBJ2-7; 9 nucleotides agree with TRBD1. The CDR3 extends over 13 amino acids. Germline lookup yields CDR1 MGHDK and CDR2 SYGVNS. Losses at the gene ends were 6 bases for V and 2 bases for J; bases not matched to a gene: 2. CDR3 amino acids: CASRGTGTYEQYF. The CDR3 nucleotides are TGTGCCAGCAGAGGGACAGGGACCTACGAGCAGTACTTC.

The sample holds one count of this clone. This chain joins TRBV4-3 and TRBJ2-7; D may be TRBD1 (8 bases). Trimming removed 0 bases from V and 0 bases from J, with 15 bases in between. The germline gives CDR1 LGHNA, CDR2 YSLEER. CDR3 length: 17 amino acids. DNA for the CDR3: TGCGCCAGCAGCCAAGATTCAGGGGGCGGGAGCTCCTACGAGCAGTACTTC. Its translation: CASSQDSGGGSSYEQYF.

The chain is built from TRBV6-1 and TRBJ2-5; 7 bases match TRBD1. Germline V gene lookup returns CDR1 MNHNS and CDR2 SASEGT. Trimming at V came to 4 bases and at J to 7 bases, leaving 3 bases not matched to a gene. The CDR3 contains 12 residues. The CDR3 DNA sequence: TGTGCCAGCAGTGGGCCAGGGGGGACCCAGTACTTC. Translated, it gives CASSGPGGTQYF.

This sequence joins TRBV21-1 and TRBJ2-5; the DNA was not used to check the table's D call, TRBD2. TRBV21-1 is assigned pseudogene status. CDR3 length: 18 amino acids. CDR3 loop: CASSKAAPGREFVVGQYF. DNA of the CDR3: TGTGCCAGCAGCAAAGCTGCCCCGGGACGGGAGTTTGTGGTAGGGCAGTACTTC.

The genes are TRBV12-5 and TRBJ2-2; the D gene is possibly TRBD1 (6 bases). In germline, CDR1 is LGHNT, CDR2 FRNRAP. Trimming took off 7 bases at V and 5 bases at J, with 11 bases between the two ends. The CDR3 spans 13 residues. CDR3 amino acids: CASAQGLTGELFF. The CDR3 DNA reads as TGTGCTAGTGCACAGGGTTTAACCGGGGAGCTGTTTTTT.

The chain uses TRBV5-4 and TRBJ1-6; D may be TRBD1 (5 bases). The CDR3 has 15 residues. Deletions cut 0 bases from V and 6 bases from J, with 10 bases between. The germline CDR1 and CDR2 sequences are SGHNT and YYREEE (reference sequence). The chain's CDR3 is CASSLEGQGNSPLHF. CDR3 DNA sequence: TGTGCCAGCAGCTTGGAGGGGCAGGGTAATTCACCCCTCCACTTT.

Only a few counts were recorded for this clone. CDR3 bases: TGTGCCAGCAGCCAAACAGGGGGCGAGCAGTACTTC. It is translated as CASSQTGGEQYF. The J gene is TRBJ2-7, the V gene TRBV4-2, with 8 bases lining up with TRBD1. Germline lookup yields CDR1 LGHNA and CDR2 YNFKEQ. The ends lost 2 bases at V and 6 bases at J; junction bases unmatched: 0. The CDR3 totals 12 residues.

V and J are TRBV4-2 and TRBJ2-6; the D gene is possibly TRBD1 (5 bases). There are 16 residues in the CDR3. The germline V gene encodes CDR1 LGHNA and CDR2 YNFKEQ. V shed 0 bases and J shed 4 bases, with 10 bases lying between them. The DNA of the CDR3 is TGTGCCAGCAGCCAAGATGAAGGGGCCGGGGCCAACGTCCTGACTTTC. It specifies CASSQDEGAGANVLTF.

The chain couples TRBV6-1 to TRBJ2-5; D is possibly TRBD1 (5 bases). Germline CDR1 MNHNS, CDR2 SASEGT. V lost 6 bases to trimming and J lost 1 base, with 12 bases between them. The CDR3 is made up of 14 amino acids. As DNA, the CDR3 is TGTGCCAGCAGCCTGTCGACAGCCCAAGAGACCCAGTACTTC. It is translated as CASSLSTAQETQYF.

The rearrangement links TRBV5-1 to TRBJ2-5; D might be TRBD2 (6 bases). CDR1 and CDR2 from the germline V gene are SGHRS and YFSETQ. Trimming pared 3 bases from V and 1 base from J, leaving 7 bases between. The CDR3 runs 13 residues. CDR3 loop: CASSSTSQETQYF. The CDR3 DNA follows: TGCGCCAGCAGCTCGACTAGCCAAGAGACCCAGTACTTC.

The chain is built from TRBV6-5 and TRBJ1-5, with unresolved D. Trimming stripped 7 bases from V and 1 base from J, with 8 bases between. The CDR3 extends over 13 amino acids. Germline V gene data show CDR1 as MNHEY and CDR2 as SVGAGI. The CDR3 loop is CASKEQSNQPQHF. CDR3 coding DNA: TGTGCCAGCAAGGAGCAAAGCAATCAGCCCCAGCATTTT.

The chain employs TRBV30 and TRBJ1-5, with D possibly TRBD1 on 6 matching bases. The CDR3 spans 13 residues. From germline, CDR1 is GTSNPN and CDR2 SVGIG (reference sequence). The CDR3 reads CAQDWGGDQPQHF. As DNA, the CDR3 is TGTGCTCAAGATTGGGGGGGCGATCAGCCCCAGCATTTT.

The rearrangement joins TRBV5-1 to TRBJ2-3, with D maybe TRBD1 (5 bases). In germline, CDR1 is SGHRS, CDR2 YFSETQ. The CDR3 covers 15 residues. V shed 0 bases and J shed 1 base, with 9 bases lying between them. The CDR3 reads CASSLVGVGTDTQYF. The CDR3 DNA follows: TGCGCCAGCAGCTTGGTAGGGGTGGGCACAGATACGCAGTATTTT.

In regard to this clone: Germline and junction disagree at one end, which may indicate a read error. This rearrangement joins TRBV7-9 to TRBJ1-2, with a tentative D call TRBD1 (6 bases). Germline lookup yields CDR1 SEHNR and CDR2 FQNEAQ (reference sequence). The CDR3 sequence is 15 residues long. This CDR3 reads CSSSLNVGAGYGYTF. For the CDR3, the DNA is TGTTCCAGCAGCTTAAACGTGGGGGCAGGCTATGGCTACACCTTC.

In nucleotides, the CDR3 is TGTGCCAGCAGCTTGCAGGGCCAAGAGACCCAGTACTTC. It encodes CASSLQGQETQYF. The rearrangement joins TRBV5-6 to TRBJ2-5; tentative D call: TRBD1 (5 bases). This CDR3 has 13 residues. With 1 base removed from V and 1 base from J, the gap between germline ends came to 5 bases. Germline values: CDR1 SGHDT, CDR2 YYEEEE.

The chain uses TRBV10-3 and TRBJ2-7; 8 nucleotides align to TRBD2. Trimming removed 11 bases from V and 4 bases from J; junction bases left unmatched: 4. The CDR3 has 11 residues. Germline CDR1 and CDR2: ENHRY and SYGVKD. CDR3 region: CAVSGGYEQYF. CDR3 nucleotide sequence: TGTGCCGTATCGGGGGGGTACGAGCAGTACTTC.

The chain links TRBV7-9 to TRBJ1-1, with 9 bases identical to TRBD1. Germline trimming cut 2 bases from V and 3 bases from J; bases unmatched to any gene: 10. The CDR3 has 17 amino acids. Germline values: CDR1 SEHNR, CDR2 FQNEAQ (reference sequence). As DNA, the CDR3 is TGTGCCAGCAGCTTACTCGGACAGGGGTCCCATGACACTGAAGCTTTCTTT. This translates into CASSLLGQGSHDTEAFF.

J is TRBJ2-5 and V is TRBV9, with 9 bases aligning to TRBD2. V dropped 4 bases and J dropped 11; count of bases not matched to a gene: 18. The CDR3 contains 16 residues. In germline, CDR1 is SGDLS, CDR2 YYNGEE. The CDR3 nucleotides are TGTGCCAGCAGCAGAAGTAGGACTAGCGATTCCCCTGGGCAGTACTTC. It encodes CASSRSRTSDSPGQYF.

The table lists this clone with a few counts. V usage is TRBV5-5 and J usage is TRBJ2-1, with D uncertain. This CDR3 spans 14 amino acids. Germline values: CDR1 SGHKS, CDR2 YYEKEE (reference sequence). V lost 0 bases, J lost 3 bases, and 7 bases lay in between. The CDR3 DNA reads as TGTGCCAGCAGCTTGGCCGCAGACTACAATGAGCAGTTCTTC. Its protein product is CASSLAADYNEQFF.

The chain carries TRBV5-1 and TRBJ1-5; tentative D call: TRBD1 (6 bases). The germline gives CDR1 SGHRS, CDR2 YFSETQ. V was trimmed by 1 base and J by 5 bases, leaving 7 bases between them. The CDR3 runs 13 residues. The CDR3 loop is CASSLTGHQPQHF. The CDR3 nucleotides read TGCGCCAGCAGCTTGACAGGGCATCAGCCCCAGCATTTT.

This rearrangement joins TRBV7-9 to TRBJ2-4; 10 bases agree with TRBD1. J lost 8 bases, V lost 5 bases, and 15 bases had no gene match. This CDR3 spans 17 amino acids. The germline gives CDR1 SEHNR, CDR2 FQNEAQ (reference sequence). Here the CDR3 reads CASSLWAGTGVLDIQYF. DNA for the CDR3: TGTGCCAGCAGCCTTTGGGCCGGGACAGGGGTCTTAGACATTCAGTACTTC.

The chain has TRBV27 and TRBJ2-3; 8 bases agree with TRBD1. V lost 2 bases, J lost 4 bases, and 2 bases stayed unmatched. The CDR3 runs to 14 residues. The germline gives CDR1 MNHEY, CDR2 SMNVEV (reference sequence). The CDR3 coding sequence is TGTGCCAGCAGTTTAATCAGGGGGCCAGATACGCAGTATTTT. This codes for CASSLIRGPDTQYF.

The V and J genes are TRBV11-2 and TRBJ2-7; 7 bases map to TRBD1. Looked up from germline, CDR1 is SGHAT and CDR2 is FQNNGV. The CDR3 runs to 13 residues. Trimming cost V 6 bases and J 2 bases; bases outside gene matches: 4. The CDR3 bases are TGTGCCAGCAGTTCTGACAGGGCCTACGAGCAGTACTTC. Its translation: CASSSDRAYEQYF.

The gene calls are TRBV7-8 and TRBJ2-3; no definite D call. Deletions cut 4 bases from V and 0 bases from J, with 14 bases between. The CDR3 loop spans 16 amino acids. Germline assignment: CDR1 SGHVS and CDR2 FQNEAQ. CDR3 sequence (DNA): TGTGCCAGCAGCTCCTTAACTTTCGCTAGCACAGATACGCAGTATTTT. This codes for CASSSLTFASTDTQYF.

V and J are TRBV6-6 and TRBJ1-3; the D gene is possibly TRBD1 (6 bases). CDR1 is MNHNY and CDR2 is SVGAGI in the germline V gene (reference sequence). Between the trimmed V and J ends, which lost 2 bases and 3 bases, there was a span of 14 bases. The CDR3 is 16 residues long. The CDR3 nucleotides read TGTGCCAGCAGTTACCGGCGGGGGGCGGGTGGAAACACCATATATTTT. This codes for CASSYRRGAGGNTIYF.

A few counts support this clone. V usage is TRBV2 and J usage is TRBJ1-5; TRBD1 might be the D (6 bases). The V gene's germline CDR1 is SNHLY and CDR2 FYNNEI. The V end was cut by 7 bases, the J end by 7 bases, with 17 bases between. This CDR3 has 14 residues. CDR3 bases: TGTGCCAGCAACCCCGGACAGACTATGCAGCCCCAGCATTTT. Translated: CASNPGQTMQPQHF.

The chain links TRBV9 to TRBJ2-5; tentatively, D is TRBD2 (6 bases). CDR1 SGDLS and CDR2 YYNGEE come from the germline V gene. The CDR3 is 13 amino acids. The ends were cut back, 4 bases at V and 5 bases at J, with 12 bases in the middle. CDR3 sequence reads: CASSLGSWETQYF. The CDR3 nucleotides read TGTGCCAGCAGCCTCGGGAGTTGGGAGACCCAGTACTTC.

This chain joins TRBV5-1 and TRBJ1-2, with 7 bases lining up with TRBD1. Germline CDR1 and CDR2: SGHRS and YFSETQ. J lost 13 bases, V lost 0 bases, and 9 bases had no gene match. The CDR3 has 13 amino acids. The CDR3 coding sequence is TGCGCCAGCAGCTTGGTCTCGTCCGGGACAGTCACCTTC. Its translation is CASSLVSSGTVTF. Full variable domain (outside the CDR3, taken from reference TRBV5-1 and TRBJ1-2): KAGVTQTPRYLIKTRGQQVTLSCSPISGHRSVSWYQQTPGQGLQFLFEYFSETQRNKGNFPGRFSGRQFSNSRSEMNVSTLELGDSALYLCASSLVSSGTVTFGSGTRLTVV.

The count of this clone is one. J is TRBJ2-7 and V is TRBV19, with D uncertain. Germline lookup yields CDR1 LNHDA and CDR2 SQIVND (reference sequence). The CDR3 extends over 17 amino acids. Trimming took 5 bases from V and 7 from J, leaving 27 bases between them. CDR3 sequence: CASSDRIRNRVLVEQYF. In DNA, the CDR3 is TGTGCCAGTAGTGACCGCATAAGGAACAGAGTCCTTGTGGAGCAGTACTTC.

The chain couples TRBV4-3 to TRBJ1-6; maybe TRBD1 (5 bases). The CDR3 is made up of 15 amino acids. Trimming removed 0 bases from V and 5 bases from J, with 8 bases in between. CDR1 LGHNA and CDR2 YSLEER come from the germline V gene. The CDR3 DNA reads TGCGCCAGCAGCCAAGAAGGGGCTGATAATTCACCCCTCCACTTT. Encoded protein: CASSQEGADNSPLHF.

This clone turned up a few times. J is TRBJ1-5 and V is TRBV7-6, with D perhaps TRBD1 (6 bases). The V end lost 5 bases, the J end lost 0 bases, and 17 bases lay between the germline ends. Germline V lookup: CDR1 SGHVS, CDR2 FNYEAQ. This CDR3 has 17 residues. The CDR3 bases are TGTGCCAGCAGCCCCACGACAGGACGTAATAGCAATCAGCCCCAGCATTTT. Its protein is CASSPTTGRNSNQPQHF. The full variable domain, its missing parts supplied by reference TRBV7-6 and TRBJ1-5, is GAGVSQSPRYKVTKRGQDVALRCDPISGHVSLYWYRQALGQGPEFLTYFNYEAQQDKSGLPNDRFSAERPEGSISTLTIQRTEQRDSAMYRCASSPTTGRNSNQPQHFGDGTRLSIL.